Presented here are 7 T cell receptor beta chains from one specimen sequenced in a study of identifying expanded T cells in peripheral blood. The repertoire was sequenced with immunoSEQ multiplex PCR; TCRdb's copy has only in-frame clones and lacks some. The sample lists over 85,000 clones, approximately 85% occurring once. The sample consisted of blood. These receptors originate from a person aged 18-70 years in good health.

J is TRBJ1-5 and V is TRBV4-3, with TRBD1 identical over 7 bases. The germline V gene has CDR1 LGHNA and CDR2 YSLEER. After removal of 1 base from V and 4 bases from J, the junction contained 4 bases not matched to a gene. The CDR3 totals 15 residues. The CDR3 nucleotides are TGCGCCAGCAGCCAAGGGACAGGACCTAATCAGCCCCAGCATTTT. Protein: CASSQGTGPNQPQHF.

The chain employs TRBV29-1 and TRBJ1-1; D uncertain. From germline, CDR1 is SQVTM and CDR2 ANQGSEA. The CDR3 extends over 9 amino acids. Trimming removed 7 bases from V and 3 bases from J, with 3 bases in between. Written as DNA, the CDR3 is TGCAGCGACGACACTGAAGCTTTCTTT. It yields the protein CSDDTEAFF.

The chain links TRBV19 to TRBJ1-4; the D gene is possibly TRBD1 (5 bases). Trimming cost V 4 bases and J 8 bases, with 17 bases left between them. The CDR3 runs to 15 residues. Per the germline V gene, CDR1 is LNHDA and CDR2 is SQIVND (reference sequence). The CDR3, as DNA: TGTGCCAGTAGTAAACCCCGGTTGGGACTCGAAAAACTGTTTTTT. This sequence encodes CASSKPRLGLEKLFF.

This chain joins TRBV27 and TRBJ1-6; 7 bases are shared with TRBD1. The CDR3 consists of 16 residues. Germline CDR1 and CDR2: MNHEY and SMNVEV (reference sequence). The ends lost 3 bases at V and 6 bases at J; junction bases unmatched: 8. The CDR3 coding sequence is TGTGCCAGCAGTTTTGTGGCAGGGGGGTCTAATTCACCCCTCCACTTT. Protein product: CASSFVAGGSNSPLHF.

The V call is TRBV5-1, the J call TRBJ2-1; 8 bases line up with TRBD2. The germline V gene encodes CDR1 SGHRS and CDR2 YFSETQ. The V gene end was trimmed by 5 bases and the J gene end by 0 bases; junction bases not matched to a gene: 7. The CDR3 extends over 16 amino acids. The CDR3 DNA is TGCGCCAGCAGTCTAAGCGGGGGCAACTCCTACAATGAGCAGTTCTTC. Encoded protein: CASSLSGGNSYNEQFF. Variable domain in full (rest from reference TRBV5-1 and TRBJ2-1): KAGVTQTPRYLIKTRGQQVTLSCSPISGHRSVSWYQQTPGQGLQFLFEYFSETQRNKGNFPGRFSGRQFSNSRSEMNVSTLELGDSALYLCASSLSGGNSYNEQFFGPGTRLTVL.

For this clone: Sequence at one end of the junction differs from germline and may be a read error. V gene TRBV15 combines with J gene TRBJ2-7; TRBD1 might be the D (6 bases). CDR3 length: 16 residues. Germline V CDR1 and CDR2: LNHNV, YYDKDF (reference sequence). CDR3 protein: CATSRMEQGVVYGQYF. CDR3 DNA: TGTGCCACCAGCAGGATGGAACAGGGAGTAGTGTACGGGCAGTACTTC.

CDR3 nucleotide sequence: TGTGCCAGCAGCTTGTTAGGGCGGGAGACCCAGTACTTC. It is translated as CASSLLGRETQYF. This sequence joins TRBV7-3 and TRBJ2-5; D is unresolved. Germline CDR1 reads SGHTA; CDR2 reads FQGTGA. This CDR3 spans 13 amino acids. The germline V and J ends were trimmed by 3 bases and 5 bases, with 10 bases remaining between them.